These T cell receptor beta chains were read from a single sample in a study of cytotoxic CD8 clonotypes in ibrutinib-treated CLL. Repertoires were generated with immunoSEQ multiplex PCR, while TCRdb's copy carries only in-frame clones and drops some. Of more than 11,000 clones listed, around 67% are singletons. Sequenced here: PBMCs, sampled before ibrutinib treatment. Receptor source: a human donor with chronic lymphocytic leukemia. Each CDR3 is given with its conserved first and last residue. The order of the fields is CDR3 protein, CDR3 DNA, V gene, D gene, J gene, clone size. The D gene is left open where the match is weak. Clone sizes are given selectively: once, few, many, or a class where the clone is expanded.

CASSLGRGTGGQFF | TGCGCCAGCAGCTTGGGGCGGGGCACCGGCGGGCAGTTCTTC | TRBV5-1 | . | TRBJ2-1 | few
CASTPGTGELFF | TGTGCCAGCACCCCGGGGACCGGGGAGCTGTTTTTT | TRBV28 | . | TRBJ2-2 | .
CASSLSGSTYEQYF | TGTGCCAGCAGCCTTTCGGGATCGACCTACGAGCAGTACTTC | TRBV6-1 | . | TRBJ2-7 | few
CASSIGPAGGWNTEAFF | TGTGCCAGTAGTATAGGCCCCGCAGGGGGCTGGAACACTGAAGCTTTCTTT | TRBV19 | TRBD1 | TRBJ1-1 | .
CASSFGGASYNEQFF | TGCGCCAGCAGCTTCGGGGGGGCCTCCTACAATGAGCAGTTCTTC | TRBV5-1 | TRBD2 | TRBJ2-1 | .
CASSPLGRYNEQFF | TGTGCCAGCAGTCCCCTAGGCAGATACAATGAGCAGTTCTTC | TRBV27 | . | TRBJ2-1 | few
CAWSVLGWEQYF | TGTGCCTGGAGTGTATTGGGGTGGGAGCAGTACTTC | TRBV30 | . | TRBJ2-7 | .
CARARDWGHNEQFF | TGTGCCAGGGCCCGGGACTGGGGGCACAATGAGCAGTTCTTC | TRBV2 | . | TRBJ2-1 | .
CAWSLGDTQYF | TGTGCCTGGAGTTTGGGAGATACGCAGTATTTT | TRBV30 | . | TRBJ2-3 | few
CASSQGDSATNEKLFF | TGCGCCAGCAGCCAGGGGGACAGTGCAACTAATGAAAAACTGTTTTTT | TRBV4-3 | TRBD1 | TRBJ1-4 | .
CSVGSGQNTGELFF | TGCAGCGTTGGGAGCGGACAGAACACCGGGGAGCTGTTTTTT | TRBV29-1 | . | TRBJ2-2 | .
CASSEKSYQPQHF | TGCGCCAGCAGTGAGAAGTCGTATCAGCCCCAGCATTTT | TRBV10-2 | . | TRBJ1-5 | few
CASSSTGGGEKLFF | TGTGCCAGCAGCTCAACAGGGGGTGGCGAAAAACTGTTTTTT | TRBV5-4 | TRBD1 | TRBJ1-4 | .
CASSRNTGELFF | TGTGCCAGCAGCCGAAACACCGGGGAGCTGTTTTTT | TRBV6-9 | . | TRBJ2-2 | .
CSAGDADGYTF | TGCAGTGCCGGGGACGCTGATGGCTACACCTTC | TRBV20-1 | . | TRBJ1-2 | .
CASSPATGRPDTQYF | TGTGCCAGCAGTCCTGCGACAGGGAGGCCAGATACGCAGTATTTT | TRBV28 | . | TRBJ2-3 | .
CASGEPALSGNTIYF | TGTGCCAGCGGGGAACCGGCCCTCTCTGGAAACACCATATATTTT | TRBV6-1 | . | TRBJ1-3 | few
CASSSPTADTQYF | TGTGCCAGCAGCTCACCCACAGCCGATACGCAGTATTTT | TRBV11-2 | . | TRBJ2-3 | once
CASSIDLYGGGPPSGANVLTF | TGTGCCAGTAGTATAGATCTATATGGGGGGGGCCCCCCGTCTGGGGCCAACGTCCTGACTTTC | TRBV19 | . | TRBJ2-6 | .
CASSLFFWDRGSGNTIYF | TGTGCCAGCAGTTTATTCTTTTGGGACAGGGGCTCTGGAAACACCATATATTTT | TRBV28 | TRBD1 | TRBJ1-3 | few
CASSFGTSGDYNEQFF | TGTGCCAGCAGTTTTGGGACTAGCGGAGACTACAATGAGCAGTTCTTC | TRBV28 | TRBD2 | TRBJ2-1 | .